A single sample gave rise to the 29 T cell receptor beta chains below, sequenced in a study of shared clonotypes between healthy human individuals. TCRdb's table, derived via immunoSEQ multiplex PCR, lists solely in-frame clones and lacks some. The sample shows approximately 470,000 clones, 70% to 80% of them seen only once. Sequenced: PBMCs. All receptors derive from a woman aged 40 to 50 in good health. Some clones in this sample may be carry-over from other donors' samples.

This clone has only one observation. The gene calls are TRBV28 and TRBJ1-1; a possible D gene is TRBD1 (5 bases). Germline V gives CDR1 MDHEN, CDR2 SYDVKM. V was pared by 6 bases and J by 2 bases, with 19 bases between. The CDR3 is 16 amino acids. The CDR3 DNA is TGTGCCAGCAGCCTACCCACCGGGGCAGGTAACACTGAAGCTTTCTTT. It encodes CASSLPTGAGNTEAFF.

The chain employs TRBV28 and TRBJ2-7; TRBD1 matches 8 bases. Trimming took 5 bases from V and 2 from J; bases not matched to a gene: 5. CDR3 length: 14 residues. The germline V gene has CDR1 MDHEN and CDR2 SYDVKM. In nucleotides, the CDR3 is TGTGCCAGCAGTGGGACAGGACCACCCTACGAGCAGTACTTC. Translation: CASSGTGPPYEQYF. The variable domain in full, completed from reference TRBV28 and TRBJ2-7, reads DVKVTQSSRYLVKRTGEKVFLECVQDMDHENMFWYRQDPGLGLRLIYFSYDVKMKEKGDIPEGYSVSREKKERFSLILESASTNQTSMYLCASSGTGPPYEQYFGPGTRLTVT.

This chain connects TRBV15 to TRBJ2-3; the D is unclear. The germline CDR1 and CDR2 sequences are LNHNV and YYDKDF (reference sequence). CDR3 size: 16 residues. Trimming pared 1 base from V and 1 base from J, leaving 12 bases between. The CDR3, as DNA: TGTGCCACCAGCAGAGTCCGTGCCGGTGGCACAGATACGCAGTATTTT. Translating it yields CATSRVRAGGTDTQYF.

V usage is TRBV7-2 and J usage is TRBJ1-5, with D unclear. Per the germline V gene, CDR1 is SGHTA and CDR2 is FQGNSA. The CDR3 totals 15 residues. The germline V and J ends were trimmed by 1 base and 3 bases, with 10 bases remaining between them. The CDR3: CASSLGRQLNQPQHF. The CDR3 DNA follows: TGTGCCAGCAGCTTAGGTCGGCAGCTCAATCAGCCCCAGCATTTT.

This chain joins TRBV9 and TRBJ2-6; D gene unclear. The CDR3 totals 14 residues. The ends were cut back, 7 bases at V and 0 bases at J, with 8 bases in the middle. Germline loops: CDR1 SGDLS, CDR2 YYNGEE. The CDR3 loop reads CASASGSGANVLTF. In nucleotides, the CDR3 is TGTGCCAGCGCCTCGGGCTCTGGGGCCAACGTCCTGACTTTC.

The rearrangement uses TRBV5-4 and TRBJ2-1, with D unclear. Trimming removed 1 base at V and 0 bases at J, with 8 bases between. Germline CDR1 reads SGHNT; CDR2 reads YYREEE (reference sequence). There are 15 residues in the CDR3. CDR3 region: CASSLQLSSYNEQFF. In DNA, the CDR3 is TGTGCCAGCAGCTTGCAACTTAGCTCCTACAATGAGCAGTTCTTC.

This chain connects TRBV5-4 to TRBJ2-3; the match to TRBD2 covers 10 bases. This CDR3 spans 17 amino acids. With 3 bases clipped from V and 3 bases from J, the junction kept 10 bases outside the gene matches. Germline CDR1 and CDR2: SGHNT and YYREEE (reference sequence). The CDR3 DNA is TGTGCCAGCAGCTCAAGCGGGAGGGCCTTCACAACAGATACGCAGTATTTT. It is translated as CASSSSGRAFTTDTQYF.

V and J are TRBV7-9 and TRBJ2-7; D is uncertain. There are 14 residues in the CDR3. V was clipped by 1 base and J by 0 bases, with 7 bases between them. Germline V gene lookup returns CDR1 SEHNR and CDR2 FQNEAQ (reference sequence). CDR3 protein: CASSLDAASYEQYF. The CDR3 DNA follows: TGTGCCAGCAGCTTAGATGCAGCCTCCTACGAGCAGTACTTC.

The chain links TRBV28 to TRBJ1-3, with D unresolved. V was clipped by 6 bases and J by 0 bases, with 0 bases between them. This CDR3 has 11 residues. Per germline, CDR1 MDHEN and CDR2 SYDVKM. The CDR3 region is CASSSGNTIYF. The CDR3 DNA reads as TGTGCCAGCAGCTCTGGAAACACCATATATTTT. The whole variable domain, filled in from reference TRBV28 and TRBJ1-3, reads DVKVTQSSRYLVKRTGEKVFLECVQDMDHENMFWYRQDPGLGLRLIYFSYDVKMKEKGDIPEGYSVSREKKERFSLILESASTNQTSMYLCASSSGNTIYFGEGSWLTVV.

On this clone: This could be a read error, since a much larger clone is one nucleotide away. This sample includes further DNA sequences coding for the same CDR3. The chain recombines TRBV4-2 with TRBJ2-5, with D perhaps TRBD1 (5 bases). The J call may be faulty, since TRBJ2-7 better matches the DNA end. This CDR3 is 16 amino acids long. The germline gives CDR1 LGHNA, CDR2 YNFKEQ. Written as DNA, the CDR3 is TGTGCCAGCAGCCAAGACATGGGCGACAGCTCCTACGAGCAGTACTTC. It translates to CASSQDMGDSSYEQYF.

The chain recombines TRBV5-1 with TRBJ2-7; 9 bases match TRBD2. CDR3 length equals 15 residues. Germline V CDR1 and CDR2: SGHRS, YFSETQ. Trimming cost V 5 bases and J 1 base; bases outside gene matches: 7. In nucleotides, the CDR3 is TGCGCCAGCAGAGGGGTAGCGGGGGAGTCCTACGAGCAGTACTTC. Protein sequence: CASRGVAGESYEQYF. The whole variable domain, remainder taken from reference TRBV5-1 and TRBJ2-7, is KAGVTQTPRYLIKTRGQQVTLSCSPISGHRSVSWYQQTPGQGLQFLFEYFSETQRNKGNFPGRFSGRQFSNSRSEMNVSTLELGDSALYLCASRGVAGESYEQYFGPGTRLTVT.

This clone has only a few counts. The CDR3 DNA is TGTGCCAGCAGTGAAGCCGATTTCCAGGGAGGAGCTTTCTTT. Translation gives CASSEADFQGGAFF. The V gene is TRBV2, the J gene TRBJ1-1, with D possibly being TRBD1 (5 bases). Deletions cut 0 bases from V and 10 bases from J, with 15 bases between. CDR1 is SNHLY and CDR2 is FYNNEI in the germline V gene. The CDR3 covers 14 residues.

A single count supports this clone. The rearrangement joins TRBV7-9 to TRBJ2-7; D is perhaps TRBD1 (5 bases). V dropped 11 bases and J dropped 2 bases, with 13 bases sitting between them. The germline V gene has CDR1 SEHNR and CDR2 FQNEAQ (reference sequence). The CDR3 runs to 12 residues. The CDR3 DNA follows: TGTGCCGGGGCGGCGGATACCTACGAGCAGTACTTC. Amino acid sequence: CAGAADTYEQYF.

V is TRBV5-4 and J is TRBJ2-7, with TRBD2 identical over 14 bases. CDR1 and CDR2 from the germline V gene are SGHNT and YYREEE (reference sequence). The CDR3 is 15 amino acids. The ends lost 3 bases at V and 6 bases at J; junction bases unmatched: 5. The CDR3 is CASSSGLAGVGEQYF. DNA for the CDR3: TGTGCCAGCAGCTCGGGACTAGCGGGAGTGGGCGAGCAGTACTTC.

V usage is TRBV29-1 and J usage is TRBJ2-1, with 10 positions matching TRBD2. The CDR3 sequence is 18 residues long. V gave up 0 bases and J gave up 9 bases; unmatched junction bases: 17. Germline CDR1 is SQVTM and CDR2 is ANQGSEA. CDR3 loop: CSVEDPTSGVVPLGEQFF. In DNA, the CDR3 is TGCAGCGTTGAAGATCCTACTAGCGGGGTGGTCCCCCTGGGTGAGCAGTTCTTC.

The chain uses TRBV29-1 and TRBJ2-7; D possibly corresponds to TRBD1 (6 bases). Germline CDR1 is SQVTM and CDR2 is ANQGSEA. V shed 4 bases and J shed 0 bases, with 7 bases lying between them. The CDR3 has 12 amino acids. This chain's CDR3 is CSVGTDSYEQYF. DNA for the CDR3: TGCAGCGTTGGGACAGACTCCTACGAGCAGTACTTC.

CDR3 sequence: CASSGWDRGLTEAFF. The CDR3 nucleotides read TGTGCCAGCAGTGGTTGGGACAGGGGTCTGACTGAAGCTTTCTTT. The rearrangement links TRBV25-1 to TRBJ1-1, with 10 positions matching TRBD1. The CDR3 has 15 amino acids. Germline CDR1 reads MGHDK; CDR2 reads SYGVNS. J gave up 5 bases and V 4 bases, and 7 bases lay outside the gene matches.

V and J are TRBV11-3 and TRBJ2-3, with D possibly matching TRBD2 (5 bases). V lost 1 base, J lost 4 bases, and 12 bases lay in between. In germline, CDR1 is SGHNT, CDR2 YENEEA. This CDR3 is 15 amino acids long. The CDR3 sequence is CASSLGVSAPDTQYF. In DNA form, the CDR3 reads TGTGCCAGCAGCTTAGGGGTTAGCGCTCCAGATACGCAGTATTTT.

The rearrangement joins TRBV19 to TRBJ1-3; a possible D gene is TRBD1 (5 bases). Deletions cut 7 bases from V and 0 bases from J, with 13 bases between. This CDR3 comprises 15 residues. The germline V gene has CDR1 LNHDA and CDR2 SQIVND (reference sequence). CDR3 nucleotide sequence: TGTGCCAGTAAGGGACGCCTGGGCTCTGGAAACACCATATATTTT. Translation gives CASKGRLGSGNTIYF.

This rearrangement joins TRBV27 to TRBJ1-2; 9 bases are a match to TRBD1. The CDR3 contains 13 residues. Losses at the gene ends were 6 bases for V and 6 bases for J; bases not matched to a gene: 5. Germline CDR1 MNHEY, CDR2 SMNVEV (reference sequence). The CDR3 here is CASSSRTGDGYTF. In DNA, the CDR3 is TGTGCCAGCAGCTCTCGGACAGGGGATGGCTACACCTTC.

As for this clone: An end of the junction differs from the germline gene, which may be a read error. V gene TRBV30 combines with J gene TRBJ2-7; the D gene is possibly TRBD1 (6 bases). The CDR3 is 13 residues long. Germline V CDR1 and CDR2: GTSNPN, SVGIG (reference sequence). This CDR3 is CAWSGDTTYEQCF. CDR3 DNA sequence: TGTGCCTGGAGTGGGGACACAACCTACGAGCAGTGCTTC.

The chain has TRBV4-1 and TRBJ2-3, with TRBD2 identical over 14 bases. The CDR3 is 15 residues long. Germline V CDR1 and CDR2: MGHRA, YSYEKL. Unmatched junction bases numbered 3, after V lost 3 bases and J lost 7 bases. For the CDR3, the DNA is TGCGCCAGCAGCCAGGGACTAGCGGGAGAGAATACGCAGTATTTT. This encodes CASSQGLAGENTQYF.

V usage is TRBV18 and J usage is TRBJ2-5; TRBD1 matches at 11 bases. The CDR3 is made up of 16 amino acids. The J segment lost 5 bases and the V segment lost 4 bases, leaving 9 bases of the junction unmatched. Germline values: CDR1 KGHSH, CDR2 LQKENI. The CDR3 coding sequence is TGTGCCAGCTCACGGTCCGGACAGGGGGCCTCGGAGACCCAGTACTTC. It is translated as CASSRSGQGASETQYF.

The rearrangement joins TRBV18 to TRBJ2-7; 10 nucleotides align to TRBD2. J was trimmed by 3 bases and V by 4 bases; bases with no gene match: 6. CDR3 length: 15 amino acids. Germline-derived CDR1 and CDR2 are KGHSH and LQKENI. CDR3 loop: CASSQLLAGVYEQYF. DNA for the CDR3: TGTGCCAGCTCACAACTCCTAGCGGGAGTCTACGAGCAGTACTTC.

The CDR3 loop is CASSLLGRGQPQHF. The CDR3 region has the DNA TGTGCCAGCAGCTTATTGGGGCGCGGGCAGCCCCAGCATTTT. This sequence joins TRBV7-3 and TRBJ1-5; D may be TRBD1 (5 bases). The V end was cut by 2 bases, the J end by 7 bases, with 12 bases between. Germline CDR1 SGHTA, CDR2 FQGTGA. This CDR3 region has 14 residues.

This clone was recorded a few times. This sequence joins TRBV6-4 and TRBJ1-3; D not resolved. V dropped 4 bases and J dropped 4 bases, with 14 bases sitting between them. Germline lookup yields CDR1 MRHNA and CDR2 SNTAGT. The CDR3 spans 15 residues. The CDR3 DNA reads as TGTGCCAGCAGTGCAGAACACGATCCGGGAAACACCATATATTTT. Residues: CASSAEHDPGNTIYF.

This clone occurred once. The rearrangement joins TRBV7-9 to TRBJ1-1, with 9 bases fitting TRBD1. CDR3 length equals 15 residues. Germline assignment: CDR1 SEHNR and CDR2 FQNEAQ (reference sequence). V was pared by 5 bases and J by 6 bases, with 10 bases of the junction left unmatched. This CDR3 reads CASSAYRGRDPEAFF. Written as DNA, the CDR3 is TGTGCCAGCAGCGCCTACAGGGGGCGCGACCCTGAAGCTTTCTTT.

This clone was observed a handful of times. The chain combines TRBV12-1 with TRBJ2-7. TRBV12-1 is an annotated pseudogene. The CDR3 consists of 12 residues. The CDR3, as DNA: TGTGCCAGCAGAGGCATGTCCTACGAGCAGTACTTC. Protein sequence: CASRGMSYEQYF.

The CDR3 bases are TGTGCCAGCAGCGCCGTAGCCCGGGCGAACACCGGGGAGCTGTTTTTT. Its translation: CASSAVARANTGELFF. V and J are TRBV9 and TRBJ2-2; no clear D gene. CDR3 length: 16 residues. V lost 3 bases, J lost 0 bases, and 12 bases lay in between. Germline assignment: CDR1 SGDLS and CDR2 YYNGEE.